The entry below gives a single T cell receptor (beta chain) sequence along with its context. The target antigen is unknown. This sample was included in a study of cytomegalovirus exposure and HLA in healthy donors. Study-wide points: In a later analysis, TCR beta V- and J-gene trimming was associated with a missense DCLRE1C variant. Presence/absence analyses supposed approximately even sequencing depth among donors. Later analysis showed TCR association rates varying by HLA locus, highest for DRB1 and lowest for HLA-C.

The PCR was carried out with 60 Vbeta primers and 13 Jbeta primers. Here immunoSEQ multiplex PCR was the method, and the copy in TCRdb shows in-frame clones only, minus some. In the table there are 100,000 or so clones, about 69% of which are singletons. CDR3 length equals 16 residues. The V gene end was trimmed by 4 bases and the J gene end by 2 bases; junction bases not matched to a gene: 7. Germline V gene sequence: CDR1 SGHTA, CDR2 FQGTGA. The sample taken for sequencing was PBMCs. The receptor was isolated from a man aged 35 to 55 in good health and CMV-seronegative. V and J are TRBV7-3 and TRBJ2-2, with 7 nucleotides matching TRBD1. The CDR3: CASSSRQGGNTGELFF. As DNA, the CDR3 is TGTGCCAGCAGCTCCCGACAGGGTGGTAACACCGGGGAGCTGTTTTTT.